This TCR beta chain is from a study of T-cell memory formation after mild COVID-19. Study-level background: TCR clusters largely stayed donor specific. Study-wide results and caveats: Cross-reactive memory seemingly joined, as some responding clones were found in pre-infection memory.

In this sample, this clonotype turned up many times. Its matching antigen is unknown. One entry per CDR3 protein, called by TCRdb with MiXCR from the 5' RACE reads. The sample includes approximately 100,000 distinct CDR3 sequences, approximately 17% of them seen just once. Sequencing was done on a sample of PBMCs or a T cell subset sorted from them (not recorded which). This TCR derives from an adult woman who had mild COVID-19 (a few samples of this study predate the infection). Cell type and time point are not known.

DNA of the CDR3: TGTGCCAGCAGCTTAGACGCTCAACCCGTTAATGAGCAGTTCTTC. This gives the protein CASSLDAQPVNEQFF. The chain has TRBV11-2 and TRBJ2-1; the D is unclear. Trimming left V 0 bases short and J 7 bases short, with 13 bases between. The CDR3 is made up of 15 amino acids. Per germline, CDR1 SGHAT and CDR2 FQNNGV.